A selection of T cell receptor beta chains follows, all from one sample in a study of OX40 agonist ivuxolimab in advanced cancers. Assay used: immunoSEQ multiplex PCR; TCRdb lists only in-frame clones, some missing. Among 84,000 or so clones listed, 70% to 90% were seen once. This specimen consisted of CD4+ or CD8+ T cells sorted from blood, obtained in a trial of the OX40 agonist ivuxolimab. The receptor set was obtained from an adult with an advanced solid tumor such as melanoma, head and neck, liver or kidney cancer. The CDR3 runs from the conserved cysteine through the conserved F or W. A D gene is named only where the DNA matches it firmly. Clone size, where shown, is once, few, many, or a class for clones that have expanded.

j_gene | v_gene | d_gene | abundance | CDR3nt | CDR3aa
TRBJ2-3 | TRBV2 | TRBD1 | NA | TGTGCCAGCACTCGGACAGGGACCCCAGATACGCAGTATTTT | CASTRTGTPDTQYF
TRBJ1-2 | TRBV6-4 | NA | NA | TGTGCCAGCAGGCAGCAGGGGCGAGGAATTAACTATGGCTACACCTTC | CASRQQGRGINYGYTF
TRBJ1-4 | TRBV5-4 | TRBD1 | few | TGTGCCAGCAGCTTGGAAAACAGGGGCGGAAGTGAAAAACTGTTTTTT | CASSLENRGGSEKLFF
TRBJ1-3 | TRBV6-1 | NA | NA | TGTGCCCATCGGACGGACGCGGAAGGAAACACCATATATTTT | CAHRTDAEGNTIYF
TRBJ2-5 | TRBV19 | TRBD1 | NA | TGTGCCAGTGGGGGACAGGGGGCTGAAGAGACCCAGTACTTC | CASGGQGAEETQYF
TRBJ2-2 | TRBV7-8 | TRBD2 | once | TGTGCCAGCAGCCCCCAAGGGGCGGGGGGGGCGAACACCGGGGAGCTGTTTTTT | CASSPQGAGGANTGELFF
TRBJ2-1 | TRBV7-9 | NA | NA | TGTGCCAGCAGCCAACCAGGGGACAATTACAATGAGCAGTTCTTC | CASSQPGDNYNEQFF
TRBJ1-5 | TRBV27 | NA | NA | TGTGCCAGCAGCCCCCTAGGTCGTAGCAATCAGCCCCAGCATTTT | CASSPLGRSNQPQHF
TRBJ1-2 | TRBV18 | TRBD1 | once | TGTGCCAGCTCACCTCGGGACAGCTCCGCCAGCTCTAACTATGGCTACACCTTC | CASSPRDSSASSNYGYTF
TRBJ2-7 | TRBV9 | NA | NA | TGTGCCAGCAGCGTAACTGGGACGGCCTACGAGCAGTACTTC | CASSVTGTAYEQYF
TRBJ1-1 | TRBV19 | TRBD1 | NA | TGTGCCAGTACCGAGGACAGGGGGCGCCGGGGTGAAGCTTTCTTT | CASTEDRGRRGEAFF
TRBJ2-3 | TRBV5-6 | TRBD2 | NA | TGTGCCAGCAGTCCCCTGGGGACTAGCGTGGATACGCAGTATTTT | CASSPLGTSVDTQYF
TRBJ1-1 | TRBV7-8 | NA | NA | TGTGCCAGCAGCTTGGGGGGAGGAACTGAAGCTTTCTTT | CASSLGGGTEAFF
TRBJ2-2 | TRBV9 | NA | NA | TGTGCCAGCAGCGGGGACTTAAACACCGGGGAGCTGTTTTTT | CASSGDLNTGELFF
TRBJ1-1 | TRBV5-1 | TRBD1 | NA | TGCGCCAGCAGCTTGGCAGGGGGCTCGGCTGAAGCTTTCTTT | CASSLAGGSAEAFF
TRBJ1-1 | TRBV6-5 | NA | NA | TGTGCCAGCAGTTACGGTGGAGGGAGAATGAACACTGAAGCTTTCTTT | CASSYGGGRMNTEAFF
TRBJ2-7 | TRBV6-1 | TRBD1 | NA | TGTGCCAGCAGTGAAGAGGGATGGACAGGGTCAGACTACGAGCAGTACTTC | CASSEEGWTGSDYEQYF
TRBJ2-2 | TRBV7-9 | NA | NA | TGTGCCAGCAGTTTCACGGGATCTCAGACCGGGGAGCTGTTTTTT | CASSFTGSQTGELFF
TRBJ1-5 | TRBV5-1 | TRBD1 | NA | TGCGCCAGCAGCTCTGAACAGGGGGGGCAGCCCCAGCATTTT | CASSSEQGGQPQHF
TRBJ1-2 | TRBV19 | TRBD1 | NA | TGTGCCAGTTCCGGACAGGGGGCGAATATTAACTATGGCTACACCTTC | CASSGQGANINYGYTF
TRBJ1-1 | TRBV5-4 | NA | NA | TGTGCCAGCAGCTTGGGGGGGTATGCCACTGAAGCTTTCTTT | CASSLGGYATEAFF
TRBJ2-1 | TRBV19 | NA | NA | TGTGCCAGTAGCCTCAGCTCCTACAATGAGCAGTTCTTC | CASSLSSYNEQFF
TRBJ1-5 | TRBV6-6 | TRBD1 | NA | TGTGCCAGCACCTCAGGGGGCGGTCAGCCCCAGCATTTT | CASTSGGGQPQHF
TRBJ1-1 | TRBV7-8 | NA | few | TGTGCCAGCAGCGGCGACAGGGAAGCTTTCTTT | CASSGDREAFF
TRBJ1-6 | TRBV29-1 | TRBD1 | few | TGCAGCCCAACCCCGGGACAGGATAATTCACCCCTCCACTTT | CSPTPGQDNSPLHF
TRBJ1-2 | TRBV20-1 | NA | NA | TGCAGTGCTCTGAACAGCTATGGCTACACCTTC | CSALNSYGYTF
TRBJ2-7 | TRBV5-4 | TRBD1 | NA | TGTGCCAGCAGCTTGGGAGGGACAGGGGGCGAGCAGTACTTC | CASSLGGTGGEQYF
TRBJ1-3 | TRBV6-1 | TRBD1 | NA | TGTGCCAGCAAACGGGGACAGGACTCTGGAAACACCATATATTTT | CASKRGQDSGNTIYF
TRBJ1-1 | TRBV7-2 | NA | NA | TGTGCCAGCAGGGCTGGGACTGAAGCTTTCTTT | CASRAGTEAFF
TRBJ2-3 | TRBV7-9 | NA | NA | TGTGCCAGCACCCTGACCGCAGATACGCAGTATTTT | CASTLTADTQYF
TRBJ2-2 | TRBV7-8 | NA | NA | TGTGCCAGCAGCCCAGCACGGAGCACCGGGGAGCTGTTTTTT | CASSPARSTGELFF
TRBJ2-3 | TRBV19 | NA | NA | TGTGCCAGCACGGGGGACACAGATACGCAGTATTTT | CASTGDTDTQYF
TRBJ2-1 | TRBV27 | NA | NA | TGTGCCAGCAGCGTCGGGGGCAGAGAGGTGGAGCAGTTCTTC | CASSVGGREVEQFF
TRBJ1-5 | TRBV5-1 | NA | NA | TGCGCCAGCAGCTCCGGCAGGGAGGATCAGCCCCAGCATTTT | CASSSGREDQPQHF
TRBJ1-6 | TRBV18 | NA | NA | TGTGCCAGCTCACCGGACGCGAGGTCACCCCTCCACTTT | CASSPDARSPLHF
TRBJ1-2 | TRBV6-9 | TRBD1 | NA | TGTGCCAGCAGTAGGGAATCGGGACAGGGGCACTATGGCTACACCTTC | CASSRESGQGHYGYTF
TRBJ1-6 | TRBV5-8 | NA | NA | TGTGCCAGCAGCTTAGGTCCCAGGAGAAGTTCACCCCTCCACTTT | CASSLGPRRSSPLHF
TRBJ2-7 | TRBV6-6 | NA | NA | TGTGCCAGCAGTTACCTGGGCTCCTACGAGCAGTACTTC | CASSYLGSYEQYF
TRBJ2-7 | TRBV18 | NA | NA | TGTGCCACCTCAAACGGTCACAGTTCCGGGACGGTCACCTACGAGCAGTACTTC | CATSNGHSSGTVTYEQYF
TRBJ1-3 | TRBV6-5 | NA | few | TGTGCCAGCAGCCGCACGACCCCCTCTGGAAACACCATATATTTT | CASSRTTPSGNTIYF
TRBJ2-2 | TRBV11-3 | NA | once | TGTGCCAGCAGCTATGACGGTACCGGGGAGCTGTTTTTT | CASSYDGTGELFF
TRBJ1-2 | TRBV4-3 | NA | NA | TGCGCCAGCAGCCAAGATCTGGTCTATGGCTACACCTTC | CASSQDLVYGYTF
TRBJ2-5 | TRBV6-1 | NA | NA | TGTGCCAGCAGTGAAGGCCAGGGTATAGGAGAGACCCAGTACTTC | CASSEGQGIGETQYF
TRBJ2-7 | TRBV30 | TRBD1 | NA | TGTGCCTGGAGTGCGGACAGGGGATTCTACGAGCAGTACTTC | CAWSADRGFYEQYF
TRBJ2-7 | TRBV11-2 | NA | once | TGTGCCAGCAGCTTAGAGATGCGATTGGGAGAGACCGAGCAGTACTTC | CASSLEMRLGETEQYF
TRBJ2-2 | TRBV10-3 | TRBD1 | NA | TGTGCCATCGGGACAGCGAACACCGGGGAGCTGTTTTTT | CAIGTANTGELFF
TRBJ1-2 | TRBV15 | TRBD1 | NA | TGTGCCACCAGCAGAGACAGGGGGACAAACTATGGCTACACCTTC | CATSRDRGTNYGYTF
TRBJ2-3 | TRBV5-4 | TRBD2 | NA | TGTGCCAGCAGCTTGGACACGGGGGGGCTCGCAGATACGCAGTATTTT | CASSLDTGGLADTQYF